This entry describes one T cell receptor beta chain. The antigen is undetermined. The CDR3 carries no conserved terminal phenylalanine or tryptophan, so it likely arises from a read error. TCRdb re-analysed the RT-PCR reads in MiXCR, keeping a single row per CDR3 protein. The data hold around 530,000 distinct CDR3 sequences, with about 10% observed a single time. The sample originates from a study of response to subunit inactivated influenza vaccine. Whole-study findings and limits: Each seasonal influenza vaccination, the authors suggested, recruits few new T cells.

Germline V gives CDR1 MDHEN, CDR2 SYDVKM. V was pared by 3 bases and J by 2 bases, with 14 bases between. The CDR3 totals 15 residues. This clonotype originated in a man aged 45-65 years who received an inactivated influenza vaccine. The chain couples TRBV28 to TRBJ2-7; D perhaps matches TRBD1 (5 bases). The material was PBMCs from blood, obtained on the day of vaccination. As DNA, the CDR3 is TGTGCCAGCAGTTTCTCCGGGCAGGGCACCTACGAGCAGTACTTA. It translates to CASSFSGQGTYEQYL.